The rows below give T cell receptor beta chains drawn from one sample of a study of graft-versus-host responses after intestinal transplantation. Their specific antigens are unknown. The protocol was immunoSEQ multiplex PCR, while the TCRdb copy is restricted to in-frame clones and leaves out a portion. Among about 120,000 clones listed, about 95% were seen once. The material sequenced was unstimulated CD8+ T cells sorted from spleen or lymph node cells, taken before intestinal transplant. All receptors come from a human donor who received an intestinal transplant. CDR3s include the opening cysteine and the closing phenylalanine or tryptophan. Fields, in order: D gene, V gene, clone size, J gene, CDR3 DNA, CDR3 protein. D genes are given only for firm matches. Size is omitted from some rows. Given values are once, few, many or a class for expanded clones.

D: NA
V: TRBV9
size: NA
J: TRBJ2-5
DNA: TGTGCCAGCAGCGTAGTGGACGGAGGGTTGTTTGGGACCCAGTACTTC
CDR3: CASSVVDGGLFGTQYF

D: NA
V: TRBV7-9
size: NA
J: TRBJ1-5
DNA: TGTGCCAGCAGCTCTGTCGGGTATCAGCCCCAGCATTTT
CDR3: CASSSVGYQPQHF

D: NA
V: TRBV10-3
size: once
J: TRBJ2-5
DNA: TGTGCCATCAGAGATACAGGGCTCCAAGAGACCCAGTACTTC
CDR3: CAIRDTGLQETQYF

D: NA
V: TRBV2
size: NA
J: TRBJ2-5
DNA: TGTGCCAGCATACTATCGTCGGAGACCCAGTACTTC
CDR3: CASILSSETQYF

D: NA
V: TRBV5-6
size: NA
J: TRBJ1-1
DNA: TGTGCCAGCAGCTTGGGGGAGAGTGTTGAAGCTTTCTTT
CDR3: CASSLGESVEAFF

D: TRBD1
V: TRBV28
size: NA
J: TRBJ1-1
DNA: TGTGCCAGCAGTTTAACAGGGGGCTATATGAACACTGAAGCTTTCTTT
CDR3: CASSLTGGYMNTEAFF

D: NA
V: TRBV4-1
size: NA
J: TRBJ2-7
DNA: TGCGCCAGCAGCCGCGGGGACAGAAGCTCCTACGAGCAGTACTTC
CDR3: CASSRGDRSSYEQYF

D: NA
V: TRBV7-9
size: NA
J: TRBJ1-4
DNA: TGTGCCAGCAGCTTAGGGGAGGGAACTAATGAAAAACTGTTTTTT
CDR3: CASSLGEGTNEKLFF

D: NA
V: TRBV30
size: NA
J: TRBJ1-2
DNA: TGTGCCTGGAGCCCAATGGTCTACAACGGCTACACCTTC
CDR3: CAWSPMVYNGYTF

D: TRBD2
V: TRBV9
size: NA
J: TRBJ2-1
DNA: TGTGCCAGCAATCTAGCGGGATCCTACAATGAGCAGTTCTTC
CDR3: CASNLAGSYNEQFF

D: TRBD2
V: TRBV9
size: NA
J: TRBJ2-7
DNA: TGTGCCAGCAGCGTCCACCCAGTGGCGGGAGGTACCTACGAGCAGTACTTC
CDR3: CASSVHPVAGGTYEQYF

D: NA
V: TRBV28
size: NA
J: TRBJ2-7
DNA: TGTGCCAGCAGTTTAGGCAGGGTTAACGAGCAGTACTTC
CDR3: CASSLGRVNEQYF

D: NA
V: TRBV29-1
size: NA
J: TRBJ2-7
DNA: TGCAGCGTTTTAAGCAGGTCCTACGAGCAGTACTTC
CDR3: CSVLSRSYEQYF

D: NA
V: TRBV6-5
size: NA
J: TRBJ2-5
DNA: TGTGCCAGCAGTGAATCTCTCAGTGAAGAGACCCAGTACTTC
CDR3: CASSESLSEETQYF

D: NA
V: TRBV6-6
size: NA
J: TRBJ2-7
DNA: TGTGCCAGCAGCCTGAGTCCGGGACTTACCTACGAGCAGTACTTC
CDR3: CASSLSPGLTYEQYF

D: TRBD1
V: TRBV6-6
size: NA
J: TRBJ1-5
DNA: TGTGCCAGCAGTTCCAAGGGGGCTGGGCAGCCCCAGCATTTT
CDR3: CASSSKGAGQPQHF

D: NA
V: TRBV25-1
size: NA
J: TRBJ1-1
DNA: TGTGCCAGCAGGGGGGGGATGAACACTGAAGCTTTCTTT
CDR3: CASRGGMNTEAFF

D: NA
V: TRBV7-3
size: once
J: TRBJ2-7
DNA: TGTGCCAGCAGCTTAGGGGGGCCCGGGACTATAGGCGAGCAGTACTTC
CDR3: CASSLGGPGTIGEQYF

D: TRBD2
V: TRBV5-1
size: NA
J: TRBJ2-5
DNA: TGCGCCAGCAGCTCCAGAAGGACTAGCGGAGGTCTACAAGAGACCCAGTACTTC
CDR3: CASSSRRTSGGLQETQYF

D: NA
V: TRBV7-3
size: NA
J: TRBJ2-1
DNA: TGTGCCAGCAGCTTAAGGTACAATGAGCAGTTCTTC
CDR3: CASSLRYNEQFF

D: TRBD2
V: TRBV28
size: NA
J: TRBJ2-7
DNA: TGTGCCAGCAGCCTGGGCCTAGCGGGGGGCTACGAGCAGTACTTC
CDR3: CASSLGLAGGYEQYF

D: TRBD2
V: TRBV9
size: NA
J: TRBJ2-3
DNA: TGTGCCAGCAGCGTAGTGGGACTAGCGAGCACCACAGATACGCAGTATTTT
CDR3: CASSVVGLASTTDTQYF

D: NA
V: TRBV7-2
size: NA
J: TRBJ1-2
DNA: TGTGCCAGCAGCCCCCCCGGAGCTAACTATGGCTACACCTTC
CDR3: CASSPPGANYGYTF

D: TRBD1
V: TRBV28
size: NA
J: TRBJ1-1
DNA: TGTGCCAGCAGTTTTGAGGGGGCGAATGCTGAAGCTTTCTTT
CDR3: CASSFEGANAEAFF

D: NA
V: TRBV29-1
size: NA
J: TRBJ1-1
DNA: TGCAGCGCCTCCCCCGGGGGCTCCCGCGCGGGGAACACTGAAGCTTTCTTT
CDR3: CSASPGGSRAGNTEAFF

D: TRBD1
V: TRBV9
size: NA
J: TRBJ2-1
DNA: TGTGCCAGCAGCCCCCACCGGACAGGGAGGCGTGAGCAGTTCTTC
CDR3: CASSPHRTGRREQFF

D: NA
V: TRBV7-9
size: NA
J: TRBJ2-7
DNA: TGTGCCAGCAGCGGCCTAGGCGAAGAGACAGGGAGGGAGCAGTACTTC
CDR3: CASSGLGEETGREQYF

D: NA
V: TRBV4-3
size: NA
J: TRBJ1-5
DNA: TGCGCCAGCAGCCAAGGAGCCACCAATCAGCCCCAGCATTTT
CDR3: CASSQGATNQPQHF

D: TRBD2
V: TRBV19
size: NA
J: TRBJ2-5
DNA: TGTGCCAGTAGCCCGGGACTAGCCCAAGAGACCCAGTACTTC
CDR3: CASSPGLAQETQYF

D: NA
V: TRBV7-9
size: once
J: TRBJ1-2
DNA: TGTGCCAGCAGCTTAGCAGTGGTCTATGGCTACACCTTC
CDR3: CASSLAVVYGYTF

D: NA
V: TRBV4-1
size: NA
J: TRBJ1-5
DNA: TGCGCCAGCAGCCAAGATCCCGGGCGGGACGAGCCCCAGCATTTT
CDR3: CASSQDPGRDEPQHF

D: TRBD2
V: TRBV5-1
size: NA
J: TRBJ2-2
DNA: TGCGCCAGCAGCTTGTGGGCTAGCGGGAGGGATTTCACCGGGGAGCTGTTTTTT
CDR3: CASSLWASGRDFTGELFF

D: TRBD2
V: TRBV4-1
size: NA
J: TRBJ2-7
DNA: TGCGCCAGCAGCTCCAGACTAGCGGGTTCCTACGAGCAGTACTTC
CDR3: CASSSRLAGSYEQYF

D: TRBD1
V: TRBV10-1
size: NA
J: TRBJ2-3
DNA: TGCGCCAGCCGGGACAGCTTCCTCACAGATACGCAGTATTTT
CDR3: CASRDSFLTDTQYF

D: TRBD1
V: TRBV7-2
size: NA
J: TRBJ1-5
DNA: TGTGCCAGCAGCCCCATACAGGGGGTCAATCAGCCCCAGCATTTT
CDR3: CASSPIQGVNQPQHF

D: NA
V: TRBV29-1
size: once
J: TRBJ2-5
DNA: TGCAGCGCCCCATCGGAGGGGCCCCAGTACTTC
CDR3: CSAPSEGPQYF

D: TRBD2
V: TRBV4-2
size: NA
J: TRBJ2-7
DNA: TGTGCCAGCAGCCAAGGGACTAGCGGGAGGTACGAGCAGTACTTC
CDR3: CASSQGTSGRYEQYF

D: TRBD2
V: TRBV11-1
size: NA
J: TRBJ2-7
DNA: TGTGCCAGCAGCTCAAGGGGGGGACTAGCGGGACCCCTCTACGAGCAGTACTTC
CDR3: CASSSRGGLAGPLYEQYF

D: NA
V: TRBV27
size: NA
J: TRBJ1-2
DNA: TGTGCCAGCAGTTTAGATGCAGGGGTATACTATGGCTACACCTTC
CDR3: CASSLDAGVYYGYTF